Presented here are 12 T cell receptor beta chains from one specimen sequenced in a study of beta chain features in type 1 diabetes. cDNA synthesis used the whole RNA isolate, giving expressed TCRB sequences. Data came from immunoSEQ multiplex PCR; TCRdb stores just in-frame clones and leaves some out. The sample carries roughly 380,000 clones, around 20% recorded once. The sample taken for sequencing was naive CD4+ T cells from blood. The source is a woman under 30 in good health.

The rearrangement joins TRBV30 to TRBJ2-5; tentative D call: TRBD2 (6 bases). The J call is uncertain, as TRBJ2-7 better fits the DNA end. There are 14 residues in the CDR3. Germline CDR1 reads GTSNPN; CDR2 reads SVGIG (reference sequence). CDR3 nucleotide sequence: TGTGCCTGGAGTGTGAGGCGGGACTCCTACGAGCAGTACTTC. Residues: CAWSVRRDSYEQYF.

This chain uses TRBV5-4 with TRBJ2-3; TRBD2 agrees at 8 bases. V shed 0 bases, J shed 0 bases, and the junction held 6 bases outside the gene matches. Germline V gene lookup returns CDR1 SGHNT and CDR2 YYREEE (reference sequence). The CDR3 loop spans 17 amino acids. Written as DNA, the CDR3 is TGTGCCAGCAGCTTGGTCCGGAGCGGGGGAAGCACAGATACGCAGTATTTT. Translated, it gives CASSLVRSGGSTDTQYF.

The gene calls are TRBV4-2 and TRBJ1-1; no definite D call. The CDR3 has 14 residues. Trimming shortened V by 1 base and J by 7 bases, and 13 bases separated the two germline ends. CDR1 is LGHNA and CDR2 is YNFKEQ in the germline V gene. The CDR3 nucleotides read TGTGCCAGCAGCCAAGTCCCTCTGGACTATGAAGCTTTCTTT. This gives the protein CASSQVPLDYEAFF.

This clone was seen a few times. The chain recombines TRBV29-1 with TRBJ2-5, with 8 bases matching TRBD1. The length of the CDR3 is 14 residues. J gave up 3 bases and V 3 bases, and 6 bases lay outside the gene matches. CDR1 SQVTM and CDR2 ANQGSEA come from the germline V gene. This CDR3 is CSVDYGTGKETQYF. The CDR3 DNA follows: TGCAGCGTTGATTATGGGACAGGAAAAGAGACCCAGTACTTC.

The chain uses TRBV6-1 and TRBJ1-2, with 7 nucleotides matching TRBD1. CDR3 size: 13 residues. The germline V gene encodes CDR1 MNHNS and CDR2 SASEGT. The trim removed 4 bases at V and 4 bases at J, leaving 3 bases unmatched. The CDR3 DNA follows: TGTGCCAGCAGTGGGACAGGCCCCTATGGCTACACCTTC. Its protein is CASSGTGPYGYTF.

This clone was seen a handful of times. The V and J genes are TRBV5-1 and TRBJ2-5; perhaps TRBD1 as D (5 bases). This CDR3 comprises 16 residues. V gave up 5 bases and J gave up 2 bases, with 19 bases separating them. Germline V gene sequence: CDR1 SGHRS, CDR2 YFSETQ. The CDR3 here is CASSLQGRVGQETQYF. The CDR3 nucleotides read TGCGCCAGCAGTCTCCAGGGCAGGGTTGGGCAAGAGACCCAGTACTTC. Full variable domain (rest looked up from reference TRBV5-1 and TRBJ2-5): KAGVTQTPRYLIKTRGQQVTLSCSPISGHRSVSWYQQTPGQGLQFLFEYFSETQRNKGNFPGRFSGRQFSNSRSEMNVSTLELGDSALYLCASSLQGRVGQETQYFGPGTRLLVL.

This clone showed up just a few times. This chain joins TRBV5-6 and TRBJ2-7; 7 bases are shared with TRBD1. CDR1 is SGHDT and CDR2 is YYEEEE in the germline V gene. This CDR3 region has 14 residues. V was clipped by 3 bases and J by 7 bases; unmatched bases: 10. The CDR3 here is CASSSTGLLGEQYF. Written as DNA, the CDR3 is TGTGCCAGCAGCTCGACAGGGCTACTGGGGGAGCAGTACTTC.

This sequence joins TRBV14 and TRBJ1-2; unclear D gene. CDR3 length: 12 residues. The germline V gene has CDR1 SGHDN and CDR2 FVKESK. Trimming took off 8 bases at V and 0 bases at J, with 7 bases between the two ends. As DNA, the CDR3 is TGTGCCAGCTCGGGGACTAACTATGGCTACACCTTC. It codes for CASSGTNYGYTF. Looking up the rest from reference TRBV14 and TRBJ1-2 gives the full variable domain: EAGVTQFPSHSVIEKGQTVTLRCDPISGHDNLYWYRRVMGKEIKFLLHFVKESKQDESGMPNNRFLAERTGGTYSTLKVQPAELEDSGVYFCASSGTNYGYTFGSGTRLTVV.

This chain links TRBV28 with TRBJ2-5; perhaps TRBD2 as D (5 bases). Trimming stripped 4 bases from V and 7 bases from J, with 16 bases between. Germline V gene sequence: CDR1 MDHEN, CDR2 SYDVKM. The CDR3 covers 14 residues. CDR3 DNA sequence: TGTGCCAGCAGTTCCTCCGAGTCCGGAGGGACCCAGTACTTC. Its protein is CASSSSESGGTQYF.

The CDR3 bases are TGTGCCAGCTCTCCCTTCTGGGGGCGAAACGAGCAGTACTTC. Its protein product is CASSPFWGRNEQYF. The J gene is TRBJ2-7, the V gene TRBV18; D is possibly TRBD1 (6 bases). V was pared by 6 bases and J by 5 bases, with 17 bases between. CDR3 size: 14 residues. Germline assignment: CDR1 KGHSH and CDR2 LQKENI.

A few counts support this clone. V usage is TRBV9 and J usage is TRBJ2-1, with TRBD1 matching 9 bases. This CDR3 comprises 13 residues. V trimming: 4 bases; J trimming: 13 bases; junction bases outside the gene matches: 9. Germline CDR1 SGDLS, CDR2 YYNGEE. The CDR3 spells CASSLPGQGNQFF. CDR3 bases: TGTGCCAGCAGCTTACCCGGACAGGGGAATCAGTTCTTC.

The CDR3, as DNA: TGTGCCAGCAGCGCCGGAGGTGGGGTTGAAGCTTTCTTT. Translating it yields CASSAGGGVEAFF. The V and J genes are TRBV6-1 and TRBJ1-1, with D unresolved. Trimming left V 6 bases short and J 7 bases short, with 15 bases between. The CDR3 is made up of 13 amino acids. Germline loops: CDR1 MNHNS, CDR2 SASEGT.